The present entry profiles one T cell receptor beta chain with its context. This entry belongs to a study of blood T cell repertoires in COVID-19. About the study: Some COVID-19 samples were acute and others convalescent; all came from the United States, Italy and Spain. T cells, B-cell-depleted T cells, or PBMCs provided the cDNA or gDNA that served as material.

Source study methods: Reference gene primers were amplified, and this amplification served to estimate nucleated cell counts. The repertoire was sequenced with immunoSEQ multiplex PCR; TCRdb's copy has only in-frame clones and lacks some. V and J calls plus clone size are reproduced from that table; the DNA served to infer D and trimming. The sample includes about 290,000 clones, 86% seen only once; the top ten take about 3%. Sequencing input: peripheral blood. The clonotype originates from a woman in her 30s with active or convalescent COVID-19.

CDR3 nucleotide sequence: TGTGCCAGTATGGCCTACAGGGTCAATCAGCCCCAGCATTTT. Protein sequence: CASMAYRVNQPQHF. V gene TRBV6-5 combines with J gene TRBJ1-5; a possible D gene is TRBD1 (6 bases). Germline loops: CDR1 MNHEY, CDR2 SVGAGI. V was trimmed by 9 bases and J by 3 bases, leaving 15 bases between them. There are 14 residues in the CDR3.